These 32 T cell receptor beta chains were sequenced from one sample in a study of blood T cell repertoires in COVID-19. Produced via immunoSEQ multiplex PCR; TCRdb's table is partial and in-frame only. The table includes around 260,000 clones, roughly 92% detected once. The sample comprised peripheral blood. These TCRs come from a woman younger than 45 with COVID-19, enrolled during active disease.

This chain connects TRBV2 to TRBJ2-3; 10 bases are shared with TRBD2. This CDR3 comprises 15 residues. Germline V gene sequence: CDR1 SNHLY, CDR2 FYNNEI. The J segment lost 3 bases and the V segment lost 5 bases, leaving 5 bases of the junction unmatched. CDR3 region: CASSPGAGGTDTQYF. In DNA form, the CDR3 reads TGTGCCAGCAGTCCAGGAGCGGGAGGGACAGATACGCAGTATTTT.

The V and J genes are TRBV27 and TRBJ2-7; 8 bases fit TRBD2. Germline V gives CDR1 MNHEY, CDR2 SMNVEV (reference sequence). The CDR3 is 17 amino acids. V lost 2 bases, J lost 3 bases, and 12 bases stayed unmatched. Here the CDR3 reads CASSLKGREGGLYEQYF. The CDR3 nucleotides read TGTGCCAGCAGTTTAAAGGGCCGGGAGGGCGGCCTCTACGAGCAGTACTTC.

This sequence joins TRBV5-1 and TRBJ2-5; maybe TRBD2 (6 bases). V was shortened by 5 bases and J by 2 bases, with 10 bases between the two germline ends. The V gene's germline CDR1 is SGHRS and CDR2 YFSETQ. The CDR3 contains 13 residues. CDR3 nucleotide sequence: TGCGCCAGCAGTATGCGGGGTCAAGAGACCCAGTACTTC. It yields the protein CASSMRGQETQYF.

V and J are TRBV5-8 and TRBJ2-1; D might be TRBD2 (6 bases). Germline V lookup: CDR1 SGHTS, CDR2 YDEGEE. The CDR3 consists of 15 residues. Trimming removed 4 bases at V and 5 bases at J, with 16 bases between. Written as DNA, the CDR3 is TGTGCCAGCAGCCCTCGGGCTAGCGACGACAATGAGCAGTTCTTC. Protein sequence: CASSPRASDDNEQFF.

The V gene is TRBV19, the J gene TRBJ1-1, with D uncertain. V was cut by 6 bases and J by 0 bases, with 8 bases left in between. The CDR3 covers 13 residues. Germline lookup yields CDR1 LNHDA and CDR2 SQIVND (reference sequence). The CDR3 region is CASRVAVNTEAFF. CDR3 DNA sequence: TGTGCCAGTAGGGTTGCAGTGAACACTGAAGCTTTCTTT. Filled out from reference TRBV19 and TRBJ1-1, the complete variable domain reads DGGITQSPKYLFRKEGQNVTLSCEQNLNHDAMYWYRQDPGQGLRLIYYSQIVNDFQKGDIAEGYSVSREKKESFPLTVTSAQKNPTAFYLCASRVAVNTEAFFGQGTRLTVV.

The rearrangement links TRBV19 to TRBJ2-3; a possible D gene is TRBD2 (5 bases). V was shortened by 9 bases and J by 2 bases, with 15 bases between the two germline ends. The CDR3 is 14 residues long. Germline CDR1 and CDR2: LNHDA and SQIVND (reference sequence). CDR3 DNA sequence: TGTGCCAGCAAGGGAGCTCGGGACACAGATACGCAGTATTTT. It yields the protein CASKGARDTDTQYF. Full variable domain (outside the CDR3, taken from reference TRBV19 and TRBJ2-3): DGGITQSPKYLFRKEGQNVTLSCEQNLNHDAMYWYRQDPGQGLRLIYYSQIVNDFQKGDIAEGYSVSREKKESFPLTVTSAQKNPTAFYLCASKGARDTDTQYFGPGTRLTVL.

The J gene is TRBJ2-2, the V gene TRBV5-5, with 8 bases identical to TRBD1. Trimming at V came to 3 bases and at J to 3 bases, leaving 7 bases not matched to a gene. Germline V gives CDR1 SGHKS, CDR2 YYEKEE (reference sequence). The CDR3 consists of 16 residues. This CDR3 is CASSSDRGMDTGELFF. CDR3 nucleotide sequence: TGTGCCAGCAGCTCCGACAGGGGAATGGACACCGGGGAGCTGTTTTTT. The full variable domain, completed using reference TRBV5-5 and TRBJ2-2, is DAGVTQSPTHLIKTRGQQVTLRCSPISGHKSVSWYQQVLGQGPQFIFQYYEKEERGRGNFPDRFSARQFPNYSSELNVNALLLGDSALYLCASSSDRGMDTGELFFGEGSRLTVL.

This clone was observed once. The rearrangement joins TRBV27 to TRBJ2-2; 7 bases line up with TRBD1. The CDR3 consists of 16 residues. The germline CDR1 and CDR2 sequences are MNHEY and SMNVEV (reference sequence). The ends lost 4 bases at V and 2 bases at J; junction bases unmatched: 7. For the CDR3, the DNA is TGTGCCAGCAGTTCCGGACAGGATGGCAACACCGGGGAGCTGTTTTTT. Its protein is CASSSGQDGNTGELFF.

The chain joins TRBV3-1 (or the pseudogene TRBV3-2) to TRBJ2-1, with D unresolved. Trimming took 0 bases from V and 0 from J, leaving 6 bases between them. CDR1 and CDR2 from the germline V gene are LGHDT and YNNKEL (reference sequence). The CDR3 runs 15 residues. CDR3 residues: CASSQDDSSYNEQFF. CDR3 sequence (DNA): TGTGCCAGCAGCCAAGATGATAGCTCCTACAATGAGCAGTTCTTC.

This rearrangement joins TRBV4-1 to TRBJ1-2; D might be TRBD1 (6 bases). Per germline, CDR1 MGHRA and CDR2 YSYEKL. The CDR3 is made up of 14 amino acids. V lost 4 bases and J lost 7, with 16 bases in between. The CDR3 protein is CASSPLQGVGGYTF. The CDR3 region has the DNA TGCGCCAGCAGCCCTCTACAGGGTGTAGGTGGCTACACCTTC.

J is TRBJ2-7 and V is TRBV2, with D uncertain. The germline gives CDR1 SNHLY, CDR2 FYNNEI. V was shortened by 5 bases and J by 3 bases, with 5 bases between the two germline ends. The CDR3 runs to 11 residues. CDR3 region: CASSISYEQYF. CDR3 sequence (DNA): TGTGCCAGCAGTATCAGCTACGAGCAGTACTTC. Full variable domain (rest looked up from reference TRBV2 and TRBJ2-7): EPEVTQTPSHQVTQMGQEVILRCVPISNHLYFYWYRQILGQKVEFLVSFYNNEISEKSEIFDDQFSVERPDGSNFTLKIRSTKLEDSAMYFCASSISYEQYFGPGTRLTVT.

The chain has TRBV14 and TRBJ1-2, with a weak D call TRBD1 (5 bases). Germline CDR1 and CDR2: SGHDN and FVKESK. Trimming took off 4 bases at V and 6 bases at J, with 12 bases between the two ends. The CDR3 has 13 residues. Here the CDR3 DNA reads TGTGCCAGCAGCCCCCGTCCAGGGAATGGCTACACCTTC. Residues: CASSPRPGNGYTF. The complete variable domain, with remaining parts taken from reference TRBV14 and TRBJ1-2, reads EAGVTQFPSHSVIEKGQTVTLRCDPISGHDNLYWYRRVMGKEIKFLLHFVKESKQDESGMPNNRFLAERTGGTYSTLKVQPAELEDSGVYFCASSPRPGNGYTFGSGTRLTVV.

CDR3 coding DNA: TGTGCCAGCAGCTTGGAAGTGAGGGTCCCCGGGGAGCTGTTTTTT. It yields the protein CASSLEVRVPGELFF. V usage is TRBV5-5 and J usage is TRBJ2-2, with TRBD2 as a possible D gene (5 bases). CDR1 is SGHKS and CDR2 is YYEKEE in the germline V gene (reference sequence). The V end was cut by 0 bases, the J end by 6 bases, with 12 bases between. This CDR3 spans 15 amino acids.

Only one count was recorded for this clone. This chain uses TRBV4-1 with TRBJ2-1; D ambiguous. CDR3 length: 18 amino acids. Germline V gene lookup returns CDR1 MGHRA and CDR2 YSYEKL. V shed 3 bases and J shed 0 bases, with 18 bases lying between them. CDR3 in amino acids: CASSQTLNLVSSYNEQFF. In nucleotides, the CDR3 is TGCGCCAGCAGCCAGACTCTTAACCTAGTAAGCTCCTACAATGAGCAGTTCTTC.

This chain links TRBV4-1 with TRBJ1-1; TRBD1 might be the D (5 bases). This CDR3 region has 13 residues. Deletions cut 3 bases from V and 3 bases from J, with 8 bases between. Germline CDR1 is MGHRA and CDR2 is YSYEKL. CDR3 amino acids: CASSHDSDTEAFF. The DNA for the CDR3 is TGCGCCAGCAGCCATGACAGTGACACTGAAGCTTTCTTT.

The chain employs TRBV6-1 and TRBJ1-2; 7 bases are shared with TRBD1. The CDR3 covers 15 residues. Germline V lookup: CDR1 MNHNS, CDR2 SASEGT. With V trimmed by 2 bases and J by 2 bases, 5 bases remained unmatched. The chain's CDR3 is CASSELGRGNYGYTF. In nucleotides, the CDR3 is TGTGCCAGCAGTGAATTGGGCAGGGGGAACTATGGCTACACCTTC.

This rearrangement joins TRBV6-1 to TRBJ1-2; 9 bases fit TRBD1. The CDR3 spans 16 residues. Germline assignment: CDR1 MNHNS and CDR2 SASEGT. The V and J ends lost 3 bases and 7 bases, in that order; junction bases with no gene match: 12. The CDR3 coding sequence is TGTGCCAGCAGTGAGGAGGGGACAGGGCACGTCGGTGGCTACACCTTC. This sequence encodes CASSEEGTGHVGGYTF.

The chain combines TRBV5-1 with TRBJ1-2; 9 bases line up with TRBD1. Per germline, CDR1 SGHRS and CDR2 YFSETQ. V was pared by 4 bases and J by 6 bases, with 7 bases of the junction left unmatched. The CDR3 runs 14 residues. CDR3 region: CASSVSGQGNGYTF. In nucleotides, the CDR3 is TGCGCCAGCAGCGTTTCGGGACAGGGCAATGGCTACACCTTC. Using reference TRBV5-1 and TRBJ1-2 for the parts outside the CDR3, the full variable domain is KAGVTQTPRYLIKTRGQQVTLSCSPISGHRSVSWYQQTPGQGLQFLFEYFSETQRNKGNFPGRFSGRQFSNSRSEMNVSTLELGDSALYLCASSVSGQGNGYTFGSGTRLTVV.

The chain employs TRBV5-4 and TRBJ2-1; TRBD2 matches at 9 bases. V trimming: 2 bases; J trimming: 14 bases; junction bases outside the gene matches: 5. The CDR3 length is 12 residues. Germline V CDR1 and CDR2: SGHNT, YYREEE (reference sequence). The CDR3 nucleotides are TGTGCCAGCAGCTTCGCGCGGGAGGGTGAGTTCTTC. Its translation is CASSFAREGEFF.

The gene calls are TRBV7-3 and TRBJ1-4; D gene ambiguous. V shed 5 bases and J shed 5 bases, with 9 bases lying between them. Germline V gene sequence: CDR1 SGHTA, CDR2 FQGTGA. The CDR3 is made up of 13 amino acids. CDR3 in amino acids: CASSLRQNEKLFF. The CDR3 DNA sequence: TGTGCCAGCAGCCTCCGCCAGAATGAAAAACTGTTTTTT.

The CDR3: CASGESGSTDTQYF. The CDR3 bases are TGCGCCAGCGGGGAGAGCGGGAGCACAGATACGCAGTATTTT. The chain has TRBV5-1 and TRBJ2-3; D possibly corresponds to TRBD2 (6 bases). Germline CDR1 is SGHRS and CDR2 is YFSETQ. The CDR3 covers 14 residues. The V end lost 7 bases, the J end lost 0 bases, and 12 bases lay between the germline ends.

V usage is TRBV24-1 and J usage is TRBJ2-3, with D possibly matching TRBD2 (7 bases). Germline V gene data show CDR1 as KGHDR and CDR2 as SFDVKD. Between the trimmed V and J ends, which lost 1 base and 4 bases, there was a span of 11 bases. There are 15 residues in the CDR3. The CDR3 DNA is TGTGCCACCAGTGATTTCGGCGGGGGCCCAGATACGCAGTATTTT. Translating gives CATSDFGGGPDTQYF.

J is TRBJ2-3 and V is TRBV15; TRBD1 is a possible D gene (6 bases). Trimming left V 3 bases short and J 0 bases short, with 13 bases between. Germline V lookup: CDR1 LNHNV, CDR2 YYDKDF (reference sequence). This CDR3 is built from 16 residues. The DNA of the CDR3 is TGTGCCACCAGCAGCGTGACAGGACGTAGCACAGATACGCAGTATTTT. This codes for CATSSVTGRSTDTQYF.

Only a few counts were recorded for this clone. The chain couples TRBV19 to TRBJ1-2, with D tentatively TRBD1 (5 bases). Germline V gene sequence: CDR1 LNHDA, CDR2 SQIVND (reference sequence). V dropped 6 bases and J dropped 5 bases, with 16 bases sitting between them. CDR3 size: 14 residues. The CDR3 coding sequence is TGTGCCAGTAGCAAATCGACAGAAACGTATGGCTACACCTTC. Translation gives CASSKSTETYGYTF.

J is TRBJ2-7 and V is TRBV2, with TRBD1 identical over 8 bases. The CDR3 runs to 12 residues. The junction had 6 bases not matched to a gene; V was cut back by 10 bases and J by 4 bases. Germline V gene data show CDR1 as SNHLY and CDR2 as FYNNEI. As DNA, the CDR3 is TGTGCCACCAGGGGGCTCTCATACGAGCAGTACTTC. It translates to CATRGLSYEQYF.

The CDR3: CASSPTGSQGYEQYF. As DNA, the CDR3 is TGTGCCAGCTCACCTACAGGGTCGCAGGGCTACGAGCAGTACTTC. This chain joins TRBV18 and TRBJ2-7, with a possible D match to TRBD1 (6 bases). Trimming took off 3 bases at V and 3 bases at J, with 15 bases between the two ends. The CDR3 consists of 15 residues. Germline loops: CDR1 KGHSH, CDR2 LQKENI.

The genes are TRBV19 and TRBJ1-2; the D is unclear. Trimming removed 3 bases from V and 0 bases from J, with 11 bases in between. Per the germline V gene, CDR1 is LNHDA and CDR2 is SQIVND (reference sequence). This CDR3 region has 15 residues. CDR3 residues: CASSIPSIANYGYTF. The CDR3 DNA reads TGTGCCAGTAGTATCCCGTCGATAGCTAACTATGGCTACACCTTC.

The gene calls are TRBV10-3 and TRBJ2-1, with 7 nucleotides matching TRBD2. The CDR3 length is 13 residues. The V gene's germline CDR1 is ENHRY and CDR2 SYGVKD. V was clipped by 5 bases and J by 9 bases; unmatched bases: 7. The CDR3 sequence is CAISSGIGGEQFF. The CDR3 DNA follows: TGTGCCATCAGTAGCGGGATAGGTGGTGAGCAGTTCTTC.

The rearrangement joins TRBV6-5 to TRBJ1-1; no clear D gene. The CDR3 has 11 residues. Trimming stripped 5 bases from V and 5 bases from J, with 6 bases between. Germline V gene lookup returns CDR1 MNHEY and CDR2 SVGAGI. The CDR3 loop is CASSLRTEAFF. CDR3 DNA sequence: TGTGCCAGCAGTCTTCGGACTGAAGCTTTCTTT.

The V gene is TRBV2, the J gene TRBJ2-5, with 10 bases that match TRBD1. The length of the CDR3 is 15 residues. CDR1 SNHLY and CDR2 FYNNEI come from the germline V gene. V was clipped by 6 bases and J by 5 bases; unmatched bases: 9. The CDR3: CASSARTGGMETQYF. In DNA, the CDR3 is TGTGCCAGCAGCGCAAGGACAGGGGGAATGGAGACCCAGTACTTC.

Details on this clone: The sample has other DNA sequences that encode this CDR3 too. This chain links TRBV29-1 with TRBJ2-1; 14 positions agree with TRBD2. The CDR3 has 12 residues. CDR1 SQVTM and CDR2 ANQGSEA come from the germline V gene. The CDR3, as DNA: TGCAGTGGGACTAGCGGGAGTGATGAGCAGTTCTTC. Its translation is CSGTSGSDEQFF.

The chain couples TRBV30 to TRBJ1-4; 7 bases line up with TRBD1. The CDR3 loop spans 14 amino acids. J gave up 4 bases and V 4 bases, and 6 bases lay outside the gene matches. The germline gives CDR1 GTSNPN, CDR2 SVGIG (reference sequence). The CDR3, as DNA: TGTGCCTGGAAAGTGGGACAGAATAATGAAAAACTGTTTTTT. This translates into CAWKVGQNNEKLFF.